What follows is one TCR beta chain and its context. Original analysis: Cell counts per sample came from amplifying reference gene primers. The method was immunoSEQ multiplex PCR; TCRdb's version includes in-frame clones alone and lacks a portion of them. D and trimming were read from the DNA, whereas the V and J calls and clone size are those reported in that table. The top ten clones hold around 0.7% of a sample with 200,000 to 300,000 clones, approximately 91% of them seen once. These data are taken from a study of blood T cell repertoires in COVID-19. Overall study context: COVID-19 samples from acute and convalescent phases originated in the United States, Italy and Spain. T cells, B-cell-depleted T cells, or PBMCs supplied cDNA or gDNA.

The V segment lost 3 bases and the J segment 1 base; nucleotides outside the gene matches: 12. The CDR3 totals 19 residues. Looked up from germline, CDR1 is KGHSH and CDR2 is LQKENI. The chain uses TRBV18 and TRBJ1-6; TRBD1 matches 7 bases. This TCR came from a human donor in a cohort sampled during active COVID-19. The sample was peripheral blood. Here the CDR3 DNA reads TGTGCCAGCTCACCGACCATTACAGGGGTGGTATCCTATAATTCACCCCTCCACTTT. Translated: CASSPTITGVVSYNSPLHF.